These 10 T cell receptor beta chains share one sample of origin, sequenced in a study of T cells in Graves' hyperthyroidism and ophthalmopathy. RNA transcripts were the template for amplifying TCR beta CDR3 regions. In the first-round RT-PCR of the TCR CDR3, the HTBI primer set was used. TCRdb analysed the multiplex PCR reads with MiXCR anew, one entry per CDR3 protein. The sample lists fewer than 650,000 distinct CDR3 sequences; approximately 13% were seen once. Sequencing was performed on blood. The receptors shown here come from a woman in her 30s with Graves' hyperthyroidism that later progressed to Graves' ophthalmopathy.

Many counts were recorded for this clonotype. This chain connects TRBV6-2 or TRBV6-3 to TRBJ2-1, with D unclear. The V end was cut by 6 bases, the J end by 4 bases, with 10 bases between. This CDR3 comprises 13 residues. Germline V CDR1 and CDR2: MNHEY, SVGEGT. The DNA for the CDR3 is TGTGCCAGCAGATTTGACGAATACAATGAGCAGTTCTTC. Its protein is CASRFDEYNEQFF.

This clonotype was counted many times. The chain joins TRBV3-1 to TRBJ2-3; the D gene is possibly TRBD2 (6 bases). The ends were cut back, 3 bases at V and 1 base at J, with 11 bases in the middle. Germline CDR1 LGHDT, CDR2 YNNKEL (reference sequence). This CDR3 comprises 15 residues. The CDR3, as DNA: TGTGCCAGCAGCCAGGGAGGCATCGGCACAGATACGCAGTATTTT. This codes for CASSQGGIGTDTQYF.

The V call is TRBV20-1, the J call TRBJ2-5; weak D call: TRBD1 (5 bases). V lost 8 bases and J lost 0, with 13 bases in between. The CDR3 length is 13 residues. CDR1 is DFQATT, CDR2 SNEGSKA, per germline (reference sequence). In nucleotides, the CDR3 is TGCAGTCCGACAGATCCGGACCAAGAGACCCAGTACTTC. It is translated as CSPTDPDQETQYF.

This clonotype was found a few times. This chain links TRBV29-1 with TRBJ2-1, with no clear D. CDR1 SQVTM and CDR2 ANQGSEA come from the germline V gene. This CDR3 spans 10 amino acids. The V end lost 3 bases, the J end lost 6 bases, and 3 bases lay between the germline ends. CDR3 sequence: CSVEVNEQFF. The CDR3 bases are TGCAGCGTTGAGGTCAATGAGCAGTTCTTC.

This clonotype was seen repeatedly, ten times or more. V is TRBV7-8 and J is TRBJ1-5, with 9 bases that match TRBD1. Germline loops: CDR1 SGHVS, CDR2 FQNEAQ. This CDR3 is built from 17 residues. Unmatched junction bases numbered 15, after V lost 2 bases and J lost 10 bases. CDR3 in amino acids: CASSLLRGPGQGTPQHF. CDR3 coding DNA: TGTGCCAGCAGCTTATTGCGTGGACCGGGACAGGGCACCCCCCAGCATTTT.

This clonotype was found a few times. CDR3 sequence: CSARDRGRTGDQPQHF. The CDR3 DNA reads TGCAGTGCTAGAGATCGCGGGAGGACAGGGGATCAGCCCCAGCATTTT. The chain recombines TRBV20-1 with TRBJ1-5, with 9 nucleotides matching TRBD1. Germline CDR1 is DFQATT and CDR2 is SNEGSKA (reference sequence). The CDR3 extends over 16 amino acids. V lost 0 bases, J lost 5 bases, and 8 bases stayed unmatched.

This clonotype occurred a few times. CDR3 in amino acids: CASSFGGSGYNEQFF. In DNA, the CDR3 is TGTGCCAGCAGCTTTGGCGGGAGTGGATACAATGAGCAGTTCTTC. The chain carries TRBV7-3 and TRBJ2-1, with 7 bases lining up with TRBD2. From germline, CDR1 is SGHTA and CDR2 FQGTGA. This CDR3 has 15 amino acids. Trimming took 3 bases from V and 4 from J; bases not matched to a gene: 6.

This clonotype was detected many times. The CDR3 DNA is TGTGCCAGCACCTTCATAACAGGGCTCTCCTACGAGCAGTACTTC. Its translation: CASTFITGLSYEQYF. The chain uses TRBV7-9 and TRBJ2-7; TRBD1 might be the D (6 bases). Germline CDR1 SEHNR, CDR2 FQNEAQ (reference sequence). V was cut by 7 bases and J by 0 bases, with 16 bases left in between. This CDR3 has 15 residues.

This clonotype was counted ten times or more. The chain has TRBV7-3 and TRBJ2-3; D is perhaps TRBD1 or TRBD2 (5 bases each). Germline CDR1 is SGHTA and CDR2 is FQGTGA. The V end lost 0 bases, the J end lost 0 bases, and 7 bases lay between the germline ends. The CDR3 runs 15 residues. The CDR3 coding sequence is TGTGCCAGCAGCTTAACCGGGACCAGCACAGATACGCAGTATTTT. It encodes CASSLTGTSTDTQYF.

This clonotype was recorded many times. The V gene is TRBV28, the J gene TRBJ1-2, with D possibly matching TRBD1 (5 bases). V lost 5 bases, J lost 5 bases, and 18 bases lay in between. CDR3 length: 15 residues. Germline-derived CDR1 and CDR2 are MDHEN and SYDVKM. CDR3 in amino acids: CASSTTGTAFYGYTF. In nucleotides, the CDR3 is TGTGCCAGCAGTACAACCGGGACCGCATTTTATGGCTACACCTTC.